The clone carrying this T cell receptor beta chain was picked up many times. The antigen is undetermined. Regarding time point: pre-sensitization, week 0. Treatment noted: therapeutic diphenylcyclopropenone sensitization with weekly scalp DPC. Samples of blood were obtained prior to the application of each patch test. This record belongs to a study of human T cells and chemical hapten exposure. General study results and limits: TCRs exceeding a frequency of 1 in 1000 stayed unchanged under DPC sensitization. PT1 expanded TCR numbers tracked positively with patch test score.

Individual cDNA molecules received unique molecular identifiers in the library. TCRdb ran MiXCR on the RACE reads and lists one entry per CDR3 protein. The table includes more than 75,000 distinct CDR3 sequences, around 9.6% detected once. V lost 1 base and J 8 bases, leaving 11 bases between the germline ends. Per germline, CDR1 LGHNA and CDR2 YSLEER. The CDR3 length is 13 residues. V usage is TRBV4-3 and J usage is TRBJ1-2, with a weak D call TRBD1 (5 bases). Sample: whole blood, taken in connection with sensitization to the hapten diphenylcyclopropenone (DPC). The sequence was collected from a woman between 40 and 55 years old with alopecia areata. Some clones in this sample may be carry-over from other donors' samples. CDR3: CASSQGQGFGYTF. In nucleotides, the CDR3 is TGCGCCAGCAGCCAAGGGCAGGGCTTCGGCTACACCTTC.